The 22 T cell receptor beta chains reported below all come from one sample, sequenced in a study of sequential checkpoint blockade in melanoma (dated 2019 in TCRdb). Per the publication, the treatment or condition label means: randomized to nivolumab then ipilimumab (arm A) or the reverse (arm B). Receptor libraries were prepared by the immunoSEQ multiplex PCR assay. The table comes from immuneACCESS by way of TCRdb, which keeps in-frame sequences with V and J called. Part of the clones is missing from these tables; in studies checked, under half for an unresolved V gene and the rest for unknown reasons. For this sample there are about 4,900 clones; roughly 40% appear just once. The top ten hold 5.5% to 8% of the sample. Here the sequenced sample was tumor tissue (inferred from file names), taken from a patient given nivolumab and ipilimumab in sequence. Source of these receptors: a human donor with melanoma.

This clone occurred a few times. CDR3 coding DNA: TGTGCCAGCAGTTTTGGGGCCACTGAAGCTTTCTTT. Its translation: CASSFGATEAFF. The chain recombines TRBV28 with TRBJ1-1; the D gene is possibly TRBD1 (5 bases). Per the germline V gene, CDR1 is MDHEN and CDR2 is SYDVKM. Trimming left V 3 bases short and J 4 bases short, with 6 bases between. CDR3 length: 12 amino acids.

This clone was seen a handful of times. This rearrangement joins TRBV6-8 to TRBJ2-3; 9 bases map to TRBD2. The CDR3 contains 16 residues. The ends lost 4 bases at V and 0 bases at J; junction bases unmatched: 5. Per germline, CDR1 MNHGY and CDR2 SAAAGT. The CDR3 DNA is TGTGCCAGCAGTTTCTCTAGCGGGACAAGCACAGATACGCAGTATTTT. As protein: CASSFSSGTSTDTQYF.

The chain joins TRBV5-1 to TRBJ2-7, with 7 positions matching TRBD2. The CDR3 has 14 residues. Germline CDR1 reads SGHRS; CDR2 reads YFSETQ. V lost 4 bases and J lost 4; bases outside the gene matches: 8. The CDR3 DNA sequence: TGCGCCAGCAGCCCCACCGGGACTATTTACGAGCAGTACTTC. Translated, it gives CASSPTGTIYEQYF.

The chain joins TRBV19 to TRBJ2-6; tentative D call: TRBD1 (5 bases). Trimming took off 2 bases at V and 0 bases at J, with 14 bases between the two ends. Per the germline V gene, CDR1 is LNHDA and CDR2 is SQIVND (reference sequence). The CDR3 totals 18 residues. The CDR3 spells CASSISAGPDSGANVLTF. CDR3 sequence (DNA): TGTGCCAGTAGTATATCGGCAGGGCCTGACTCTGGGGCCAACGTCCTGACTTTC.

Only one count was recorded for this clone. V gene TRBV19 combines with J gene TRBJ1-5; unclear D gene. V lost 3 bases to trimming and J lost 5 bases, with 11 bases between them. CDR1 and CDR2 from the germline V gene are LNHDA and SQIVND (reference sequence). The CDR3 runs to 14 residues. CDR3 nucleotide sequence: TGTGCCAGTAGTATGGGGTGGAGGGATCAGCCCCAGCATTTT. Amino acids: CASSMGWRDQPQHF.

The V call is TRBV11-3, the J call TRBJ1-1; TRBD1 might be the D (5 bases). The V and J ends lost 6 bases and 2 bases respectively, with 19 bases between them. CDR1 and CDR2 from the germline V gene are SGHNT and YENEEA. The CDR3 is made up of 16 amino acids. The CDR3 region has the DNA TGTGCCAGCAGTCATCGGGAGGGGACCCTAAACACTGAAGCTTTCTTT. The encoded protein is CASSHREGTLNTEAFF.

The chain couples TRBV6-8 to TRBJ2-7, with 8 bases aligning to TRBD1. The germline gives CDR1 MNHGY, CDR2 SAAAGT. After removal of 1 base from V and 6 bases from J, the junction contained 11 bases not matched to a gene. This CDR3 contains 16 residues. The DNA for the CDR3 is TGTGCCAGCAGTTACTTAGCACTAGGACAGGGTTCCGAGCAGTACTTC. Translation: CASSYLALGQGSEQYF.

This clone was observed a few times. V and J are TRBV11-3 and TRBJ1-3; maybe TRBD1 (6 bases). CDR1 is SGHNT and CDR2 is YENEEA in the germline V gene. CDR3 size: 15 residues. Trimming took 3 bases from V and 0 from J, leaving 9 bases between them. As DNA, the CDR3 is TGTGCCAGCAGCTTGAACAGGGACTCTGGAAACACCATATATTTT. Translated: CASSLNRDSGNTIYF.

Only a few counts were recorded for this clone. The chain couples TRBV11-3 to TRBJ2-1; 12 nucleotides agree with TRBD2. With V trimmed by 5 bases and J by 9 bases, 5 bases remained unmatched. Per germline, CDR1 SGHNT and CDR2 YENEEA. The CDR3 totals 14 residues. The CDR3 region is CASSVGLAGTEQFF. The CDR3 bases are TGTGCCAGCAGCGTAGGACTAGCGGGGACTGAGCAGTTCTTC.

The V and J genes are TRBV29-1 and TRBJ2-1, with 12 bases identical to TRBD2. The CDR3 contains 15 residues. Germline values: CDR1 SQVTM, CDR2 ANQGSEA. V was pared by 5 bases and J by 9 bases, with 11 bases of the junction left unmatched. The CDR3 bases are TGCAGCGTTAGGTGGCGACTAGCGGGAGAAGGTGAGCAGTTCTTC. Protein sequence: CSVRWRLAGEGEQFF.

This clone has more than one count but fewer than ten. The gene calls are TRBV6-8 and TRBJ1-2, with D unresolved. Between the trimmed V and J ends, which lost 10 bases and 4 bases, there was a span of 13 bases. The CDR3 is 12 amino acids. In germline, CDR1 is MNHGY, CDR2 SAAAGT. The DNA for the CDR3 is TGTGCCATCAGCCAAGACACCTATGGCTACACCTTC. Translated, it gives CAISQDTYGYTF.

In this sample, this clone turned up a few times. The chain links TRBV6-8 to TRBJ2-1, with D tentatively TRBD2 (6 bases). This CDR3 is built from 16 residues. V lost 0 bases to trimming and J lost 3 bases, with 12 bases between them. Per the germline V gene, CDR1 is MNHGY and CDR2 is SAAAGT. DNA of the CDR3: TGTGCCAGCAGTTACTCGCCGGGAGCGGTCTACAATGAGCAGTTCTTC. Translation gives CASSYSPGAVYNEQFF.

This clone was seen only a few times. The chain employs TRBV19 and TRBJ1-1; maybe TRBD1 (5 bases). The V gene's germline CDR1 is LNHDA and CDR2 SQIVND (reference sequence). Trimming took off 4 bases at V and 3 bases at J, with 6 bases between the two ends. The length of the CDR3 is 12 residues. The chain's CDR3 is CASSRTYTEAFF. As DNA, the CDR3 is TGTGCCAGTAGTAGGACATACACTGAAGCTTTCTTT.

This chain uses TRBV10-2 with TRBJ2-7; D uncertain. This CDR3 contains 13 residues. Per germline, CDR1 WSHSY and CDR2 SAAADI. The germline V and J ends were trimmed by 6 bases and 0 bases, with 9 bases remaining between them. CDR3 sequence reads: CASSPSFSYEQYF. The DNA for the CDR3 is TGCGCCAGCAGCCCGAGTTTCTCCTACGAGCAGTACTTC.

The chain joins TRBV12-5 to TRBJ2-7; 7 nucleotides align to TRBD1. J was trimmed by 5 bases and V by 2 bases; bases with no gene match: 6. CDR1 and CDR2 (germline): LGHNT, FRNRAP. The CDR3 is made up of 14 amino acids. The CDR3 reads CASGLPNTGDEQYF. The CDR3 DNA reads TGTGCTAGTGGTTTGCCCAACACAGGGGACGAGCAGTACTTC.

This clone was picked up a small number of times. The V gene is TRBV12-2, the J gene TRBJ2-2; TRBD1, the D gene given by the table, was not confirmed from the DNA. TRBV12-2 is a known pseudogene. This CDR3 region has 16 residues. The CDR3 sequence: CATPTFTALNTGELFF. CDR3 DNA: TGTGCCACCCCTACCTTTACAGCTCTGAACACCGGGGAGCTGTTTTTT.

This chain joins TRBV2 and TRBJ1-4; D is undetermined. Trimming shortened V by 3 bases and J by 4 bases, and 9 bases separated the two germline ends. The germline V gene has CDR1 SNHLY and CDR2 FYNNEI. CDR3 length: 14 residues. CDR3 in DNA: TGTGCCAGCAGTGACGGAGGCCGTAATGAAAAACTGTTTTTT. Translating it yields CASSDGGRNEKLFF.

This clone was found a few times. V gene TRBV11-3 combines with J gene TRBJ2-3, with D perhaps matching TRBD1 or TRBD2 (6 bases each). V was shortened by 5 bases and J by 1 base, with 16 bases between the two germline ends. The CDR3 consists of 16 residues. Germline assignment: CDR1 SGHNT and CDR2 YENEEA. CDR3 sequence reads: CASSAGSGAGTDTQYF. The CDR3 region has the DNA TGTGCCAGCAGCGCGGGATCAGGGGCCGGCACAGATACGCAGTATTTT.

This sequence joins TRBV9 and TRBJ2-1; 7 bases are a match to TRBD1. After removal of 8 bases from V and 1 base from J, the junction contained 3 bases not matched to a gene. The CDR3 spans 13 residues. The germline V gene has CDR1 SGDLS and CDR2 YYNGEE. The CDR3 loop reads CASDRESYNEQFF. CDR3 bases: TGTGCCAGTGACAGGGAATCCTACAATGAGCAGTTCTTC.

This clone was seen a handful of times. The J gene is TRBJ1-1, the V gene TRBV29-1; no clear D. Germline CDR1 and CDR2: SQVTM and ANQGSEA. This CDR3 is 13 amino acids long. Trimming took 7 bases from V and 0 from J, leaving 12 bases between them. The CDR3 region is CSADGQMNTEAFF. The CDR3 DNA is TGCAGCGCGGACGGCCAAATGAACACTGAAGCTTTCTTT. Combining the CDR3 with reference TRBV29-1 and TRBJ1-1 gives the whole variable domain SAVISQKPSRDICQRGTSLTIQCQVDSQVTMMFWYRQQPGQSLTLIATANQGSEATYESGFVIDKFPISRPNLTFSTLTVSNMSPEDSSIYLCSADGQMNTEAFFGQGTRLTVV.

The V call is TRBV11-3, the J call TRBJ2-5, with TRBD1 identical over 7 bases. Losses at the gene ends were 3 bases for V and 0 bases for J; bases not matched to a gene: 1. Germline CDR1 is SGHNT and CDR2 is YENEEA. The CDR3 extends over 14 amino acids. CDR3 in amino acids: CASSLTGNQETQYF. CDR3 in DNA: TGTGCCAGCAGCTTGACAGGGAACCAAGAGACCCAGTACTTC. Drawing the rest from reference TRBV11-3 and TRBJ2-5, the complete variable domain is EAGVVQSPRYKIIEKKQPVAFWCNPISGHNTLYWYLQNLGQGPELLIRYENEEAVDDSQLPKDRFSAERLKGVDSTLKIQPAELGDSAVYLCASSLTGNQETQYFGPGTRLLVL.

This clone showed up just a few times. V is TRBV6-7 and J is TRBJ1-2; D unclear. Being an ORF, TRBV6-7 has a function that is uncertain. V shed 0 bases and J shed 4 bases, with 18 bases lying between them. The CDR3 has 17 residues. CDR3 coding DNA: TGTGCCAGCAGTTACTCGAATGTCGATCGGCGGTCCTATGGCTACACCTTC. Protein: CASSYSNVDRRSYGYTF.